This T cell receptor beta chain appears in the sequencing data of a study of T cell changes during pregnancy in multiple sclerosis. Per germline, CDR1 LGHNA and CDR2 YSLEER. The V end was cut by 0 bases, the J end by 3 bases, with 18 bases between. This CDR3 has 19 residues. Using immunoSEQ multiplex PCR, the repertoire was profiled, and TCRdb retains in-frame clones only, with some absent. The table shows 45,000 to 60,000 clones, with 70% to 90% occurring only once. Sample: peripheral blood, taken in the first trimester of pregnancy. The clonotype originates from a female donor with multiple sclerosis, enrolled in a pregnancy study. The chain carries TRBV4-3 and TRBJ1-6; D not certain. In DNA form, the CDR3 reads TGCGCCAGCAGCCAAGATCCTATCGGAGGAAGCTACTATAATTCACCCCTCCACTTT. It specifies CASSQDPIGGSYYNSPLHF.